The source of this TCR beta chain is a study of blood T cell repertoires in COVID-19. The study counted Cohort 3 donors as recovered given two negative PCRs, clearance, or symptom resolution. Study processing details: By means of reference gene primer amplification, nucleated cell counts were estimated. The method was immunoSEQ multiplex PCR; TCRdb's version includes in-frame clones alone and lacks a portion of them. D and trimming were read from the DNA, whereas the V and J calls and clone size are those reported in that table. Of hundreds of thousands of clones in the sample, 82% were seen once. The sample consisted of PBMCs or T cells enriched from blood (not recorded which). The sequence was obtained from a woman aged 60-75 years who had recovered from COVID-19.

The CDR3 DNA is TGCGCCAGCAGCCCTATATGGACAGGGATCCACGAGCAGTACTTC. It specifies CASSPIWTGIHEQYF. The V and J genes are TRBV4-3 and TRBJ2-7, with 8 positions matching TRBD1. V lost 4 bases and J lost 5; bases outside the gene matches: 10. The germline V gene encodes CDR1 LGHNA and CDR2 YSLEER. CDR3 size: 15 residues.